This T cell receptor (beta chain) was profiled in a study of blood T cells in healthy people across ages. Donor samples were obtained from healthy Caucasian individuals from Russia, aged roughly 6 to 90. Per sample, a minimum of 7 million PBMCs were isolated. This clonotype was seen more than once but under ten times. Its antigen is undetermined. For the second PCR, which ran for about 6 to 12 cycles, a sample-barcoded 5' primer and a J-beta primer mix were used. TCRdb fed the 5' RACE reads into MiXCR, producing one record per CDR3 protein. Among hundreds of thousands of distinct CDR3 sequences listed, under 25% were seen once. Study results and caveats: Across the age range, TCR beta diversity per million T cells fell in a roughly linear way. PBMCs went unsorted, and a conclusive naive versus antigen-experienced comparison was therefore prevented.

V was shortened by 5 bases and J by 2 bases, with 15 bases between the two germline ends. The CDR3 has 15 amino acids. The germline CDR1 and CDR2 sequences are MNHEY and SVGEGT. This clonotype was obtained from a man in his sixties or seventies in good health. V is TRBV6-2 or TRBV6-3 and J is TRBJ1-2, with a weak D call TRBD1 (5 bases). The sample comprised blood. CDR3 region: CASSIGDASNYGYTF. CDR3 DNA: TGTGCCAGCAGTATTGGGGACGCTTCAAACTATGGCTACACCTTC.